Each of the 27 T cell receptor beta chains below was sequenced from the same sample in a study of CD8 T cells in Susac syndrome. Random hexamers served to reverse transcribe roughly 0.45 to 1 ug RNA. MiXCR, run by TCRdb on the immunoSEQ multiplex PCR reads, gives a single entry per CDR3 protein. The repertoire holds about 200,000 distinct CDR3 sequences, with 85% to 95% as singletons. Sequenced: CD4+ T cells from PBMCs. The receptors derive from a human donor with multiple sclerosis.

The rearrangement links TRBV7-8 to TRBJ2-4; D may be TRBD2 (5 bases). V dropped 3 bases and J dropped 2 bases, with 8 bases sitting between them. Germline CDR1 and CDR2: SGHVS and FQNEAQ. CDR3 length: 14 residues. In DNA, the CDR3 is TGTGCCAGCAGCTTCAGCGGACCCAAAAACATTCAGTACTTC. Encoded protein: CASSFSGPKNIQYF. Using reference TRBV7-8 and TRBJ2-4 for the parts outside the CDR3, the full variable domain is GAGVSQSPRYKVAKRGQDVALRCDPISGHVSLFWYQQALGQGPEFLTYFQNEAQLDKSGLPSDRFFAERPEGSVSTLKIQRTQQEDSAVYLCASSFSGPKNIQYFGAGTRLSVL.

The rearrangement joins TRBV14 to TRBJ1-1; unclear D gene. The CDR3 length is 13 residues. Germline-derived CDR1 and CDR2 are SGHDN and FVKESK. Trimming removed 1 base from V and 1 base from J, with 4 bases in between. The CDR3 protein is CASSQVRNTEAFF. DNA for the CDR3: TGTGCCAGCAGCCAAGTAAGGAACACTGAAGCTTTCTTT. Drawing the rest from reference TRBV14 and TRBJ1-1, the complete variable domain is EAGVTQFPSHSVIEKGQTVTLRCDPISGHDNLYWYRRVMGKEIKFLLHFVKESKQDESGMPNNRFLAERTGGTYSTLKVQPAELEDSGVYFCASSQVRNTEAFFGQGTRLTVV.

The chain links TRBV19 to TRBJ2-1; TRBD2 agrees at 10 bases. The CDR3 loop spans 13 amino acids. J lost 10 bases, V lost 4 bases, and 4 bases had no gene match. Germline lookup yields CDR1 LNHDA and CDR2 SQIVND (reference sequence). For the CDR3, the DNA is TGTGCCAGTAGTAGGCTAGCGGGGGCCGAGCAGTTCTTC. This codes for CASSRLAGAEQFF. Using reference TRBV19 and TRBJ2-1 for the parts outside the CDR3, the full variable domain is DGGITQSPKYLFRKEGQNVTLSCEQNLNHDAMYWYRQDPGQGLRLIYYSQIVNDFQKGDIAEGYSVSREKKESFPLTVTSAQKNPTAFYLCASSRLAGAEQFFGPGTRLTVL.

This CDR3 reads CASSLGPGRRTEAFF. Written as DNA, the CDR3 is TGTGCCAGCAGCTTGGGGCCAGGGCGGCGCACTGAAGCTTTCTTT. The chain is built from TRBV7-3 and TRBJ1-1; weak D call: TRBD1 (5 bases). Germline V lookup: CDR1 SGHTA, CDR2 FQGTGA. This CDR3 spans 15 amino acids. Trimming left V 3 bases short and J 4 bases short, with 15 bases between.

This chain joins TRBV4-1 and TRBJ2-7; maybe TRBD2 (5 bases). Trimming left V 4 bases short and J 7 bases short, with 20 bases between. Per the germline V gene, CDR1 is MGHRA and CDR2 is YSYEKL. This CDR3 contains 15 residues. The CDR3 loop is CASSPSGFLTGEQYV. The CDR3 bases are TGCGCCAGCAGCCCCTCGGGGTTCCTGACGGGAGAGCAGTACGTC.

This chain connects TRBV7-6 to TRBJ1-1; the D is unclear. V lost 5 bases and J lost 6, with 16 bases in between. The CDR3 contains 14 residues. CDR1 is SGHVS and CDR2 is FNYEAQ in the germline V gene. Written as DNA, the CDR3 is TGTGCCAGCAGCCCCGTAGCCCCGCCAGCTGAAGCTTTCTTT. Translation: CASSPVAPPAEAFF.

This clonotype was observed once. The chain employs TRBV20-1 and TRBJ1-2, with D possibly matching TRBD1 (6 bases). The germline CDR1 and CDR2 sequences are DFQATT and SNEGSKA (reference sequence). The CDR3 consists of 12 residues. The germline V and J ends were trimmed by 1 base and 11 bases, with 14 bases remaining between them. As DNA, the CDR3 is TGCAGTGCTAGAGTAGGGGGGGTGATGTACACCTTC. Translation: CSARVGGVMYTF.

This clonotype came up once. The chain combines TRBV20-1 with TRBJ2-3; D remains unclear. CDR3 length: 9 amino acids. The V end lost 7 bases, the J end lost 4 bases, and 3 bases lay between the germline ends. Germline CDR1 and CDR2: DFQATT and SNEGSKA (reference sequence). In DNA, the CDR3 is TGCAGTGTCGCAGATACGCAGTATTTT. It is translated as CSVADTQYF.

The CDR3 reads CASSPPGGSQFF. The CDR3 nucleotides are TGTGCCAGCAGCCCTCCAGGAGGGTCCCAGTTCTTC. V is TRBV9 and J is TRBJ2-1; TRBD2 might be the D (6 bases). Trimming shortened V by 4 bases and J by 13 bases, and 15 bases separated the two germline ends. The CDR3 has 12 amino acids. Germline loops: CDR1 SGDLS, CDR2 YYNGEE.

The chain links TRBV20-1 to TRBJ1-3, with TRBD1 as a possible D gene (5 bases). The CDR3 runs to 14 residues. V was cut by 2 bases and J by 4 bases, with 12 bases left in between. Germline CDR1 reads DFQATT; CDR2 reads SNEGSKA (reference sequence). The CDR3 here is CSARSPGPGNTIYF. In DNA form, the CDR3 reads TGCAGTGCTAGATCACCGGGACCAGGAAACACCATATATTTT.

The chain joins TRBV27 to TRBJ1-2; 7 nucleotides line up with TRBD1. Germline V gene data show CDR1 as MNHEY and CDR2 as SMNVEV (reference sequence). V gave up 5 bases and J gave up 5 bases; unmatched junction bases: 8. The CDR3 loop spans 14 amino acids. CDR3 sequence (DNA): TGTGCCAGCAGTCCCCGGGACAGCATATATGGCTACACCTTC. Its translation: CASSPRDSIYGYTF.

The chain uses TRBV12-5 and TRBJ2-5; perhaps TRBD2 as D (6 bases). Trimming stripped 1 base from V and 5 bases from J, with 11 bases between. The CDR3 has 14 residues. Germline loops: CDR1 LGHNT, CDR2 FRNRAP. The CDR3 loop reads CASGLGLVRETQYF. DNA for the CDR3: TGTGCTAGTGGTTTGGGACTAGTCAGGGAGACCCAGTACTTC.

V is TRBV20-1 and J is TRBJ2-7, with 12 bases identical to TRBD1. CDR3 length: 16 amino acids. J was trimmed by 7 bases and V by 0 bases; bases with no gene match: 10. Germline CDR1 and CDR2: DFQATT and SNEGSKA (reference sequence). This CDR3 is CSARDSGTGGVGEQYF. CDR3 DNA: TGCAGTGCTAGAGATTCCGGGACAGGGGGCGTTGGGGAGCAGTACTTC.

This clonotype has a handful of counts. One end of the junction does not line up with germline, which may come from a read error. The CDR3 DNA is TGTGCTAGCAGCCCTTCCGGAGGAGGAGAGACCCAGTACTTC. Encoded protein: CASSPSGGGETQYF. This sequence joins TRBV7-7 and TRBJ2-5, with D possibly being TRBD2 (5 bases). Germline V gene data show CDR1 as SSHAT and CDR2 as FNYEAQ (reference sequence). The CDR3 contains 14 residues.

The chain couples TRBV27 to TRBJ1-5; no reliable D call. V lost 6 bases and J lost 6, with 9 bases in between. This CDR3 is built from 12 residues. Germline V gene lookup returns CDR1 MNHEY and CDR2 SMNVEV (reference sequence). The CDR3, as DNA: TGTGCCAGCAGAGGTGGCGGTCAGCCCCAGCATTTT. Amino acid sequence: CASRGGGQPQHF.

This chain connects TRBV29-1 to TRBJ1-4, with a weak D call TRBD1 (6 bases). The germline V and J ends were trimmed by 6 bases and 0 bases, with 8 bases remaining between them. This CDR3 is 13 amino acids long. CDR1 and CDR2 from the germline V gene are SQVTM and ANQGSEA. CDR3 amino acids: CSVRGTTNEKLFF. The CDR3 DNA follows: TGCAGCGTGAGGGGGACAACTAATGAAAAACTGTTTTTT.

The chain employs TRBV30 and TRBJ1-1; 10 bases match TRBD1. V shed 0 bases, J shed 7 bases, and the junction held 11 bases outside the gene matches. This CDR3 region has 16 residues. Germline CDR1 GTSNPN, CDR2 SVGIG (reference sequence). The CDR3, as DNA: TGTGCCTGGAGTGTACCCCGGGACAGGGGAATGGGTGAAGCTTTCTTT. Its translation: CAWSVPRDRGMGEAFF.

This sequence joins TRBV18 and TRBJ2-7; 9 nucleotides agree with TRBD1. Germline CDR1 and CDR2: KGHSH and LQKENI. With 2 bases clipped from V and 0 bases from J, the junction kept 5 bases outside the gene matches. The CDR3 contains 16 residues. CDR3 sequence reads: CASSPVATGGSYEQYF. For the CDR3, the DNA is TGTGCCAGCTCACCAGTCGCGACAGGGGGCTCCTACGAGCAGTACTTC.

The genes are TRBV20-1 and TRBJ2-7; 9 nucleotides agree with TRBD1. The junction had 10 bases not matched to a gene; V was cut back by 2 bases and J by 2 bases. The CDR3 is made up of 16 amino acids. Germline V CDR1 and CDR2: DFQATT, SNEGSKA (reference sequence). This CDR3 reads CSARPSGTGKPYEQYF. The CDR3 nucleotides read TGCAGTGCTAGACCTTCCGGGACAGGGAAACCCTACGAGCAGTACTTC.

The V and J genes are TRBV30 and TRBJ1-1; TRBD1 aligns across 10 bases. The CDR3 contains 13 residues. Germline trimming cut 2 bases from V and 14 bases from J; bases unmatched to any gene: 11. Germline CDR1 reads GTSNPN; CDR2 reads SVGIG (reference sequence). The CDR3 loop is CAWSLRDRGMAFF. For the CDR3, the DNA is TGTGCCTGGAGTCTCCGGGACAGGGGAATGGCATTCTTT. The complete variable domain, with remaining parts taken from reference TRBV30 and TRBJ1-1, reads SQTIHQWPATLVQPVGSPLSLECTVEGTSNPNLYWYRQAAGRGLQLLFYSVGIGQISSEVPQNLSASRPQDRQFILSSKKLLLSDSGFYLCAWSLRDRGMAFFGQGTRLTVV.

The V call is TRBV29-1, the J call TRBJ1-2, with no clear D. The CDR3 spans 13 residues. V dropped 3 bases and J dropped 8 bases, with 16 bases sitting between them. CDR1 is SQVTM and CDR2 is ANQGSEA in the germline V gene. The CDR3 DNA is TGCAGCGTTGAGGTCTTGGAGGGCGAGGGCTACACCTTC. This gives the protein CSVEVLEGEGYTF.

V gene TRBV20-1 combines with J gene TRBJ1-5; D unclear. V dropped 3 bases and J dropped 9 bases, with 15 bases sitting between them. The CDR3 spans 13 residues. Germline loops: CDR1 DFQATT, CDR2 SNEGSKA (reference sequence). The CDR3 loop reads CSASLAARRPQHF. CDR3 coding DNA: TGCAGTGCTAGCCTGGCAGCCCGTAGGCCCCAGCATTTT.

The V and J genes are TRBV3-1 and TRBJ2-1; D is unclear. V shed 1 base and J shed 12 bases, with 10 bases lying between them. CDR1 and CDR2 (germline): LGHDT, YNNKEL (reference sequence). The CDR3 consists of 12 residues. The DNA for the CDR3 is TGTGCCAGCAGCCAAGTAATTGGTTGGCAGTTCTTC. It specifies CASSQVIGWQFF.

The genes are TRBV20-1 and TRBJ2-5, with D uncertain. This CDR3 has 14 residues. Trimming stripped 0 bases from V and 1 base from J, with 9 bases between. In germline, CDR1 is DFQATT, CDR2 SNEGSKA (reference sequence). DNA for the CDR3: TGCAGTGCTAGAGATTCACTAAGCCAAGAGACCCAGTACTTC. Translating gives CSARDSLSQETQYF.

This clonotype was seen only once. This chain connects TRBV29-1 to TRBJ1-1; 9 nucleotides line up with TRBD1. The CDR3 totals 13 residues. The V and J ends lost 8 bases and 6 bases, in that order; junction bases with no gene match: 10. CDR1 is SQVTM and CDR2 is ANQGSEA in the germline V gene. CDR3 protein: CSQGRTGAPEAFF. The CDR3 DNA follows: TGCAGCCAGGGTCGGACAGGGGCCCCTGAAGCTTTCTTT.

This chain uses TRBV9 with TRBJ2-7, with D possibly being TRBD2 (5 bases). The CDR3 sequence is 14 residues long. Germline CDR1 reads SGDLS; CDR2 reads YYNGEE. V lost 4 bases and J 2 bases, leaving 13 bases between the germline ends. The CDR3 bases are TGTGCCAGCAGCAACCGGGGTCACACCTACGAGCAGTACGTC. It is translated as CASSNRGHTYEQYV.

V and J are TRBV7-2 and TRBJ2-5, with 11 bases fitting TRBD2. The CDR3 sequence is 15 residues long. V shed 4 bases, J shed 1 base, and the junction held 2 bases outside the gene matches. Germline V gene data show CDR1 as SGHTA and CDR2 as FQGNSA. In DNA, the CDR3 is TGTGCCAGCAGCTCGGGACTAGCGGTCCAAGAGACCCAGTACTTC. The encoded protein is CASSSGLAVQETQYF. Full variable domain (missing parts from reference TRBV7-2 and TRBJ2-5): GAGVSQSPSNKVTEKGKDVELRCDPISGHTALYWYRQSLGQGLEFLIYFQGNSAPDKSGLPSDRFSAERTGGSVSTLTIQRTQQEDSAVYLCASSSGLAVQETQYFGPGTRLLVL.